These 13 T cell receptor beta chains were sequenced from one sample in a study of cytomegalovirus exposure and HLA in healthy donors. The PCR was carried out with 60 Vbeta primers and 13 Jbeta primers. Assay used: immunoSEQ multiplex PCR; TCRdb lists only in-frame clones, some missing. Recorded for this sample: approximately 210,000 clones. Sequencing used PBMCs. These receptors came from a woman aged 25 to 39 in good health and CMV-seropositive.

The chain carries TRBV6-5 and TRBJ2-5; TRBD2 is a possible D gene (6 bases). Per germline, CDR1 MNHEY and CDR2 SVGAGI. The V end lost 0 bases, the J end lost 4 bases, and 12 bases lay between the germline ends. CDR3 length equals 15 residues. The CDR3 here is CASSYSWQGGETQYF. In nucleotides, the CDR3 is TGTGCCAGCAGTTACTCGTGGCAGGGAGGAGAGACCCAGTACTTC.

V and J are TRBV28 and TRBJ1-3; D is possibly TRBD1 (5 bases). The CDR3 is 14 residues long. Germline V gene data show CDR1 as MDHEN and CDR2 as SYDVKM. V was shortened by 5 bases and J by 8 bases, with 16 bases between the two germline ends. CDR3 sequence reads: CASSTRVGLDTIYF. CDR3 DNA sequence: TGTGCCAGCAGTACCAGGGTTGGCCTGGACACCATATATTTT.

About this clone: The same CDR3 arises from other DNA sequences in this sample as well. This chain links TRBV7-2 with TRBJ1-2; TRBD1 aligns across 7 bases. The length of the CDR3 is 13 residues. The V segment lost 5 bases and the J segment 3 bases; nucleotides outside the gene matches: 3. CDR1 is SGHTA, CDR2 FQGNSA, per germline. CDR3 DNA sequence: TGTGCCAGCAGCCCAGACAGGGACTATGGCTACACCTTC. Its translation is CASSPDRDYGYTF.

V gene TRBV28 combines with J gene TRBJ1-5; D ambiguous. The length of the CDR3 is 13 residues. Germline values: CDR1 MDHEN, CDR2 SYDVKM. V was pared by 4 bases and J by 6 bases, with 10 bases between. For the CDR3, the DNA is TGTGCCAGCAGTTCGTCCCTTGTTCAGCCCCAGCATTTT. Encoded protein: CASSSSLVQPQHF.

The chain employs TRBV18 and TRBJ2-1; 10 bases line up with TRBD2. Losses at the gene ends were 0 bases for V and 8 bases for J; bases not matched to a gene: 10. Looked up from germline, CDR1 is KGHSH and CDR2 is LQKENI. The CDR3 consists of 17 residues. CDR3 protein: CASSPPSSGSLIDEQFF. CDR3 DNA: TGTGCCAGCTCACCACCCTCTAGCGGGAGTCTGATCGATGAGCAGTTCTTC.

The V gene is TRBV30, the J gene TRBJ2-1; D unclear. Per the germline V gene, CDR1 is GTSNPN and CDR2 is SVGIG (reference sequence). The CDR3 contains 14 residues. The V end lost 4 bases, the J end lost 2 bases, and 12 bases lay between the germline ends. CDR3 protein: CAWIRQEPYNEQFF. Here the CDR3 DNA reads TGTGCCTGGATTCGGCAGGAACCCTACAATGAGCAGTTCTTC.

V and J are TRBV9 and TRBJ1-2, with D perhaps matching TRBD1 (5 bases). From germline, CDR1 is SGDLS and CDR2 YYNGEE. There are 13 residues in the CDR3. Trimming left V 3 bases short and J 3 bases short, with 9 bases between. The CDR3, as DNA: TGTGCCAGCAGCGCGACAGCGCACTATGGCTACACCTTC. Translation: CASSATAHYGYTF.

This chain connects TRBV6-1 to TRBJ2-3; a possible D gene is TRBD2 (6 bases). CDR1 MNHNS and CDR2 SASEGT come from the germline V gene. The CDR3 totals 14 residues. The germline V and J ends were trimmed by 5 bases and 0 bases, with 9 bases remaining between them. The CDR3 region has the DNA TGTGCCAGCAGTAGCGGGTTCAGCACAGATACGCAGTATTTT. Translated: CASSSGFSTDTQYF.

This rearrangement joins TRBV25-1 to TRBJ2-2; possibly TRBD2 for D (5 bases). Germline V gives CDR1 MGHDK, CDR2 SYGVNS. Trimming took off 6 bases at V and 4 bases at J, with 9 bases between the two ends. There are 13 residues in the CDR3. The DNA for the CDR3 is TGTGCCAGCAGGAGGGAGATCACCGGGGAGCTGTTTTTT. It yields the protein CASRREITGELFF.

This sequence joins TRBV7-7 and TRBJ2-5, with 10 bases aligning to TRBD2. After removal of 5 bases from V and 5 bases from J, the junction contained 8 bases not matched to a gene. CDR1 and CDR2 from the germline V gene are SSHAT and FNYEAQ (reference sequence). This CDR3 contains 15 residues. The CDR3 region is CASSPAAGGWETQYF. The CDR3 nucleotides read TGTGCCAGCAGCCCAGCAGCGGGAGGGTGGGAGACCCAGTACTTC.

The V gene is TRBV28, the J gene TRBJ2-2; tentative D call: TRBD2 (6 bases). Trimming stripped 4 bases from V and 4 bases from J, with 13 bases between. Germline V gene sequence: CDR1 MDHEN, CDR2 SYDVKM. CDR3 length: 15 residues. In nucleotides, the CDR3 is TGTGCCAGCAGTTCCCCGGGACTTTCCACCGGGGAGCTGTTTTTT. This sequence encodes CASSSPGLSTGELFF.

For the CDR3, the DNA is TGTGCCAGCAGCAGGGAGGGTTACAATGAGCAGTTCTTC. It codes for CASSREGYNEQFF. The chain couples TRBV7-6 to TRBJ2-1, with 7 bases aligning to TRBD2. V shed 5 bases and J 4 bases; nucleotides not matched to a gene: 2. The CDR3 extends over 13 amino acids. The germline gives CDR1 SGHVS, CDR2 FNYEAQ.

The DNA for the CDR3 is TGTGCCAGCAGTGACAGTTCCAAGAATACGCAGTATTTT. Protein: CASSDSSKNTQYF. This rearrangement joins TRBV2 to TRBJ2-3; D is uncertain. The germline V gene has CDR1 SNHLY and CDR2 FYNNEI. The CDR3 is made up of 13 amino acids. The germline V and J ends were trimmed by 3 bases and 7 bases, with 11 bases remaining between them. The variable domain in full, with the rest retrieved from reference TRBV2 and TRBJ2-3, is EPEVTQTPSHQVTQMGQEVILRCVPISNHLYFYWYRQILGQKVEFLVSFYNNEISEKSEIFDDQFSVERPDGSNFTLKIRSTKLEDSAMYFCASSDSSKNTQYFGPGTRLTVL.